The clone carrying this T cell receptor beta chain was seen ten or more times. The antigen remains undetermined. Researchers took RNA transcripts and amplified TCR beta CDR3 regions from them. HTBI primers were employed in first-round RT-PCR, then a second-round multiplex PCR followed. TCRdb called the multiplex PCR reads again in MiXCR, with one record for every CDR3 protein. The sample carries roughly 610,000 distinct CDR3 sequences, about 24% recorded once. The PBMCs had their origin in 7.5 to 10 ml of fresh peripheral blood. This sample was taken from a study of Graves' ophthalmopathy and Graves' hyperthyroidism. This CDR3 region has 13 residues. CDR1 and CDR2 from the germline V gene are SNHLY and FYNNEI. Trimming took 2 bases from V and 1 from J, leaving 5 bases between them. General study findings and limits: Both a roughly 65% sensitivity and an approximately 72% specificity characterized the model's predictions of ophthalmopathy progression. The authors also found most expanded thyroid clonotypes above 0.001 frequency in blood.

The TCR sequence derives from a woman under 30 with stable Graves' hyperthyroidism. Some clones in this sample may be carry-over from other donors' samples. The chain uses TRBV2 and TRBJ1-1; D is unclear. Sequencing used peripheral blood. Here the CDR3 DNA reads TGTGCCAGCAGTGAATCCAGGAACACTGAAGCTTTCTTT. This gives the protein CASSESRNTEAFF. Full variable domain (outside the CDR3, taken from reference TRBV2 and TRBJ1-1): EPEVTQTPSHQVTQMGQEVILRCVPISNHLYFYWYRQILGQKVEFLVSFYNNEISEKSEIFDDQFSVERPDGSNFTLKIRSTKLEDSAMYFCASSESRNTEAFFGQGTRLTVV.